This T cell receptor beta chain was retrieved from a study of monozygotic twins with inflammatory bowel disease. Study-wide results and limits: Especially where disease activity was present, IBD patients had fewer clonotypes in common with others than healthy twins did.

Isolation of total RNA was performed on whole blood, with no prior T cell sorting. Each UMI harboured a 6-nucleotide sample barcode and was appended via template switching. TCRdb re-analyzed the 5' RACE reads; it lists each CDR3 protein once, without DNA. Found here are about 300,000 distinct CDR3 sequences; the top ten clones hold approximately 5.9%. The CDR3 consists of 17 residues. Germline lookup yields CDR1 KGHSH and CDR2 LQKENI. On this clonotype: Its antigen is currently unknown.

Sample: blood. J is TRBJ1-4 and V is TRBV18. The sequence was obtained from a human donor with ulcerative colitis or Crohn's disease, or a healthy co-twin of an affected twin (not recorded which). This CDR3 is CASSPVPAVATNERLFF. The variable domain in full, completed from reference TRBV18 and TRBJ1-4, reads NAGVMQNPRHLVRRRGQEARLRCSPMKGHSHVYWYRQLPEEGLKFMVYLQKENIIDESGMPKERFSAEFPKEGPSILRIQQVVRGDSAAYFCASSPVPAVATNERLFFGSGTQLSVL.